These 13 T cell receptor beta chains were all obtained from the same sample, sequenced in a study of beta chain features in type 1 diabetes. Sequencing targeted expressed TCRB transcripts, as all isolated RNA had been reverse transcribed. This table comes from immunoSEQ multiplex PCR, and its TCRdb copy is limited to in-frame clones, with some not included. In the table there are some 180,000 clones, around an eighth of which are singletons. Sequenced input: central memory CD4+ T cells from blood. The receptors were gathered from a woman aged 18-35 years in good health.

This chain uses TRBV2 with TRBJ2-5; perhaps TRBD2 as D (7 bases). Germline CDR1 is SNHLY and CDR2 is FYNNEI. The CDR3 is 15 residues long. The V gene lost 5 bases and the J gene lost 5 bases, with 18 bases spanning the gap. CDR3 in DNA: TGTGCCAGCAGTTCTCAGGGAGGGGGTCGGGAGACCCAGTACTTC. It codes for CASSSQGGGRETQYF.

V gene TRBV27 combines with J gene TRBJ2-5; the match to TRBD2 covers 11 bases. Trimming took 6 bases from V and 5 from J; bases not matched to a gene: 14. The germline CDR1 and CDR2 sequences are MNHEY and SMNVEV (reference sequence). CDR3 size: 17 residues. Here the CDR3 DNA reads TGTGCCAGCAGCCATAGGCTAGCGGGAGGTGCTCGTGAGACCCAGTACTTC. It yields the protein CASSHRLAGGARETQYF.

This clone was seen a handful of times. The J gene is TRBJ2-7, the V gene TRBV28, with D perhaps TRBD2 (6 bases). CDR1 MDHEN and CDR2 SYDVKM come from the germline V gene. This CDR3 is built from 13 residues. V was cut by 10 bases and J by 7 bases, with 20 bases left in between. CDR3 in DNA: TGTGCCACCTTTGGAGGCGGGGTTGAGGAGCAGTACTTC. As protein: CATFGGGVEEQYF.

This chain uses TRBV6-6 with TRBJ1-1; tentatively, D is TRBD1 (6 bases). The germline V and J ends were trimmed by 5 bases and 0 bases, with 10 bases remaining between them. Germline-derived CDR1 and CDR2 are MNHNY and SVGAGI (reference sequence). This CDR3 spans 14 amino acids. DNA for the CDR3: TGTGCCAGCAGTAGGGGGACAATGAACACTGAAGCTTTCTTT. Protein sequence: CASSRGTMNTEAFF.

A few counts support this clone. V gene TRBV5-4 combines with J gene TRBJ2-1, with 7 bases matching TRBD1. Germline V gene lookup returns CDR1 SGHNT and CDR2 YYREEE (reference sequence). V lost 7 bases and J lost 3; bases outside the gene matches: 7. The CDR3 loop spans 14 amino acids. The CDR3 DNA sequence: TGTGCCAGCTACCACAGGGGTGACTACAATGAGCAGTTCTTC. It specifies CASYHRGDYNEQFF. The whole variable domain, filled in from reference TRBV5-4 and TRBJ2-1, reads ETGVTQSPTHLIKTRGQQVTLRCSSQSGHNTVSWYQQALGQGPQFIFQYYREEENGRGNFPPRFSGLQFPNYSSELNVNALELDDSALYLCASYHRGDYNEQFFGPGTRLTVL.

This clone was found a few times. This chain links TRBV5-1 with TRBJ2-5, with TRBD1 matching over 10 bases. Trimming at V came to 5 bases and at J to 3 bases, leaving 7 bases not matched to a gene. The V gene's germline CDR1 is SGHRS and CDR2 YFSETQ. The CDR3 extends over 15 amino acids. This CDR3 is CASSRTTGGEETQYF. CDR3 DNA: TGCGCCAGCAGTCGTACGACAGGGGGCGAAGAGACCCAGTACTTC.

CDR3 amino acids: CASSRLGLPGPQYF. The CDR3 region has the DNA TGTGCCAGCAGTCGGTTGGGACTCCCCGGGCCCCAGTACTTC. The rearrangement joins TRBV6-5 to TRBJ2-5; tentatively, D is TRBD2 (6 bases). This CDR3 contains 14 residues. Germline CDR1 and CDR2: MNHEY and SVGAGI. The germline V and J ends were trimmed by 5 bases and 9 bases, with 19 bases remaining between them.

This clone was detected only a few times. CDR3 sequence reads: CASSEFHYEQYF. The CDR3 nucleotides read TGTGCCAGCAGTGAATTTCATTACGAGCAGTACTTC. V gene TRBV25-1 combines with J gene TRBJ2-7; D remains unclear. With 1 base removed from V and 4 bases from J, the gap between germline ends came to 5 bases. The CDR3 has 12 residues. Germline assignment: CDR1 MGHDK and CDR2 SYGVNS.

This chain uses TRBV7-2 with TRBJ2-1, with 7 bases matching TRBD2. This CDR3 region has 16 residues. Germline CDR1 and CDR2: SGHTA and FQGNSA. Unmatched junction bases numbered 10, after V lost 2 bases and J lost 6 bases. The CDR3 protein is CASSLIGLAASNEQFF. In nucleotides, the CDR3 is TGTGCCAGCAGCTTAATTGGCCTAGCGGCCAGCAATGAGCAGTTCTTC.

This clone was picked up a small number of times. The chain joins TRBV30 to TRBJ1-3; D unresolved. Germline CDR1 reads GTSNPN; CDR2 reads SVGIG (reference sequence). The CDR3 has 11 amino acids. V was cut by 5 bases and J by 2 bases, with 4 bases left in between. CDR3 DNA sequence: TGTGCCTGGGGCCCTGGAAACACCATATATTTT. This translates into CAWGPGNTIYF.

This clone has a handful of counts. The rearrangement links TRBV14 to TRBJ1-5; 7 positions agree with TRBD1. J was trimmed by 4 bases and V by 3 bases; bases with no gene match: 3. CDR1 is SGHDN, CDR2 FVKESK, per germline. The CDR3 sequence is 14 residues long. CDR3 DNA: TGTGCCAGCAGCCAGGGGACAGTTAATCAGCCCCAGCATTTT. Translating gives CASSQGTVNQPQHF.

This clone was observed a few times. This chain joins TRBV7-2 and TRBJ2-7; D is perhaps TRBD1 (7 bases). The CDR3 is 15 residues long. V gave up 5 bases and J gave up 2 bases, with 16 bases separating them. Germline loops: CDR1 SGHTA, CDR2 FQGNSA. DNA of the CDR3: TGTGCCAGCAGCAAACCCCAGGGGGGAACCTACGAGCAGTACTTC. Its protein is CASSKPQGGTYEQYF.

There are a few counts of this clone. This chain uses TRBV6-5 with TRBJ2-7, with 8 bases matching TRBD1. Trimming took 5 bases from V and 2 from J; bases not matched to a gene: 2. The CDR3 has 13 amino acids. The germline V gene encodes CDR1 MNHEY and CDR2 SVGAGI. The CDR3, as DNA: TGTGCCAGCAGTGACAGGGGCCCCTACGAGCAGTACTTC. Translating it yields CASSDRGPYEQYF.